This T cell receptor (beta chain) originates from a study of blood T cell repertoires in COVID-19. Across the whole study: Researchers got acute and convalescent COVID-19 samples from the United States, Italy and Spain. Sample material is recorded as cDNA or gDNA derived from T cells, B-cell-depleted T cells, or PBMCs.

Method: immunoSEQ multiplex PCR; TCRdb's copy keeps in-frame clones and lacks some. In the table there are approximately 100,000 clones, roughly 83% of which are singletons. The germline CDR1 and CDR2 sequences are LNHDA and SQIVND (reference sequence). The length of the CDR3 is 13 residues. Between the trimmed V and J ends, which lost 6 bases and 7 bases, there was a span of 12 bases. Sequenced sample: peripheral blood. V and J are TRBV19 and TRBJ1-4; weak D call: TRBD1 (5 bases). This sequence originates from a woman between 55 and 75 years old with acute or convalescent COVID-19. The CDR3 region is CASRRGFGEKLFF. The CDR3 nucleotides are TGTGCCAGTAGAAGGGGCTTCGGTGAAAAACTGTTTTTT.